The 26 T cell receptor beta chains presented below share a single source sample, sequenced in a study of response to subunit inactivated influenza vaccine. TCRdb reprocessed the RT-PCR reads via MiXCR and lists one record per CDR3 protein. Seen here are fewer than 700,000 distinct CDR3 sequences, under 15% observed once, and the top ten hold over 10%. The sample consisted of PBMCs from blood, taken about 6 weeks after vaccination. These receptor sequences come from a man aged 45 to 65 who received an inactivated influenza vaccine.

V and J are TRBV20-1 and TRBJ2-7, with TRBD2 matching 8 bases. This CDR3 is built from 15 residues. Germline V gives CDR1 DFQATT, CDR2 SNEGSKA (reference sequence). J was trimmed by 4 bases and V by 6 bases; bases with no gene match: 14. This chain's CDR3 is CSAQPRGRTGYEQYF. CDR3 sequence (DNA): TGCAGTGCCCAGCCCCGCGGGAGGACGGGTTACGAGCAGTACTTC.

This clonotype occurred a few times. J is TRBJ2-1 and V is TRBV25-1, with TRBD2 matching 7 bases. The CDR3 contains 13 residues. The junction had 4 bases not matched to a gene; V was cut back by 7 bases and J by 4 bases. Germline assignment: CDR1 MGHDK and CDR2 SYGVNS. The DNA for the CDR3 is TGTGCCAGCACCGGGAGGCCTTACAATGAGCAGTTCTTC. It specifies CASTGRPYNEQFF. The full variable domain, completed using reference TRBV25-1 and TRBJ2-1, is EADIYQTPRYLVIGTGKKITLECSQTMGHDKMYWYQQDPGMELHLIHYSYGVNSTEKGDLSSESTVSRIRTEHFPLTLESARPSHTSQYLCASTGRPYNEQFFGPGTRLTVL.

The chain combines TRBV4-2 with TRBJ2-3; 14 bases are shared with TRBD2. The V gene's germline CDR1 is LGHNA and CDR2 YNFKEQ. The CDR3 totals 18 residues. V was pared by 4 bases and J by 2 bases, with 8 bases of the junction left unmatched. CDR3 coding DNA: TGTGCCAGCAGCCCCGGGACTAGCGGGGGCATTAACACAGATACGCAGTATTTT. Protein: CASSPGTSGGINTDTQYF.

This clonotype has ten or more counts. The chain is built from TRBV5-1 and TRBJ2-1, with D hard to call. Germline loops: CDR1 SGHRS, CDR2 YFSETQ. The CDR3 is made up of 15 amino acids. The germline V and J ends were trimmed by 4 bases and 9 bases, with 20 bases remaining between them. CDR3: CASSPYWTPDGEQFF. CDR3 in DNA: TGCGCCAGCAGCCCTTATTGGACCCCGGACGGTGAGCAGTTCTTC.

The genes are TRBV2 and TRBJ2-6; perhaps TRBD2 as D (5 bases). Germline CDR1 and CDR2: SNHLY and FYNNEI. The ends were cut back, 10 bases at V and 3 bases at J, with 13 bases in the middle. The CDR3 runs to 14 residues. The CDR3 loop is CATTRGVGANVLTF. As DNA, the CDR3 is TGTGCCACCACCCGGGGTGTTGGGGCCAACGTCCTGACTTTC.

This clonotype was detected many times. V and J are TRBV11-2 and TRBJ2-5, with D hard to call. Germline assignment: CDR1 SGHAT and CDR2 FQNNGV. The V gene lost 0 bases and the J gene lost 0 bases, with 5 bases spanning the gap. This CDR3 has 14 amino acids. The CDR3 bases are TGTGCCAGCAGCTTAGAGGTTTACCAAGAGACCCAGTACTTC. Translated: CASSLEVYQETQYF.

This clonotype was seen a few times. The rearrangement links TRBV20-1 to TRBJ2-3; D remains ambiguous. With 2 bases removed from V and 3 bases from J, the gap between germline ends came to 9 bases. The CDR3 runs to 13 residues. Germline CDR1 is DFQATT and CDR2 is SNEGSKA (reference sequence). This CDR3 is CSARIPGTDTQYF. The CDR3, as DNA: TGCAGTGCTAGAATCCCCGGTACAGATACGCAGTATTTT.

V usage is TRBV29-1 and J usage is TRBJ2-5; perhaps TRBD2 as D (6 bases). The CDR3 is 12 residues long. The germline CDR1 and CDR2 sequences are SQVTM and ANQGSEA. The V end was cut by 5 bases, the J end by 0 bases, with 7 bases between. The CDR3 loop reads CSVSGYQETQYF. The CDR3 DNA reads TGCAGCGTTAGCGGGTACCAAGAGACCCAGTACTTC. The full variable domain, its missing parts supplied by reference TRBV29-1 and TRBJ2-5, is SAVISQKPSRDICQRGTSLTIQCQVDSQVTMMFWYRQQPGQSLTLIATANQGSEATYESGFVIDKFPISRPNLTFSTLTVSNMSPEDSSIYLCSVSGYQETQYFGPGTRLLVL.

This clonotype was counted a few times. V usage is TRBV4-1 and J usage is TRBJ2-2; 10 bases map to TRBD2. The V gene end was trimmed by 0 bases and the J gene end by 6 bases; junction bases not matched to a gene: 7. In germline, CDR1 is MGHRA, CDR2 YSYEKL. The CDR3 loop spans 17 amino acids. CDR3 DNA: TGCGCCAGCAGCCAAGAGGGAGTTAGCGGGAGGTCCGGGGAGCTGTTTTTT. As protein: CASSQEGVSGRSGELFF.

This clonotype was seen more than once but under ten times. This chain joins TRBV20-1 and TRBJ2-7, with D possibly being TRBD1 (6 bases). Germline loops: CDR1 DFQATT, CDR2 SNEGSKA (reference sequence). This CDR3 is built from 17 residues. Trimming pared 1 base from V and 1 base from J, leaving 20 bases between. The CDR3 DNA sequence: TGCAGTGCTAGAGCTTATCTGTCTGGGGACACTTCCTACGAGCAGTACTTC. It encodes CSARAYLSGDTSYEQYF.

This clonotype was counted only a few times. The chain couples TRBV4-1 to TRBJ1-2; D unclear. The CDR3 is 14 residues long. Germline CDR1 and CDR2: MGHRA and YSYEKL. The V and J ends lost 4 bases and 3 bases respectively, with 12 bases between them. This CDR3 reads CASSLLDTDYGYTF. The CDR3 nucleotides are TGCGCCAGCAGCCTTCTCGACACGGACTATGGCTACACCTTC.

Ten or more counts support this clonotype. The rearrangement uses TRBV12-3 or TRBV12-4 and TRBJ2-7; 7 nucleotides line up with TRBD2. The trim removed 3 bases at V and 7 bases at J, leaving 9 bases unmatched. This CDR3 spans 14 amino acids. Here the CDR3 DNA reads TGTGCCAGCAGTTTGGGTCTAGCGGTGGGGGAGCAGTACTTC. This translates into CASSLGLAVGEQYF.

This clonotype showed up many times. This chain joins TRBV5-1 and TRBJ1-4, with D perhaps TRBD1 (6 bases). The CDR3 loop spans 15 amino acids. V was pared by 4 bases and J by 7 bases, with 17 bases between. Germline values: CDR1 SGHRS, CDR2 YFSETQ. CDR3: CASSPKQGSGEKLFF. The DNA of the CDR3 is TGCGCCAGCAGCCCGAAACAGGGTAGCGGTGAAAAACTGTTTTTT.

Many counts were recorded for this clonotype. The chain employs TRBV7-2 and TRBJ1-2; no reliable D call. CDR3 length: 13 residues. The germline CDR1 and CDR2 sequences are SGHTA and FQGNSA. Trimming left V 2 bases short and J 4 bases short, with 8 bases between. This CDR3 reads CASSLPHLYGYTF. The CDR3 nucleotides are TGTGCCAGCAGCTTACCTCACCTCTATGGCTACACCTTC.

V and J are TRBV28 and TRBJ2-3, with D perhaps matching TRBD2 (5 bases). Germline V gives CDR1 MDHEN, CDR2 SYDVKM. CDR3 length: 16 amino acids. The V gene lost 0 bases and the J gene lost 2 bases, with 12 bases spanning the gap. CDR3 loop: CASSLWILGPTDTQYF. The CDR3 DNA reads TGTGCCAGCAGTTTATGGATACTAGGCCCCACAGATACGCAGTATTTT.

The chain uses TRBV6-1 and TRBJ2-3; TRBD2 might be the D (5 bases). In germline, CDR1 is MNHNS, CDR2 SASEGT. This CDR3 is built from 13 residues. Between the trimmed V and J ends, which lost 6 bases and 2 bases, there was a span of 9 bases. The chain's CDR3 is CASSGVPTDTQYF. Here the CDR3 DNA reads TGTGCCAGCAGCGGGGTACCCACAGATACGCAGTATTTT.

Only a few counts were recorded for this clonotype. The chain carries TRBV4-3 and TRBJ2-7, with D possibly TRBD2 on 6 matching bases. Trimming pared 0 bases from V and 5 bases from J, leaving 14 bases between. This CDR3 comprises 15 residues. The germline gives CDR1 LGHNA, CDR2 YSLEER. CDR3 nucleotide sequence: TGCGCCAGCAGCCAAGATTTGCGCGGGAACAACGAGCAGTACTTC. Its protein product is CASSQDLRGNNEQYF.

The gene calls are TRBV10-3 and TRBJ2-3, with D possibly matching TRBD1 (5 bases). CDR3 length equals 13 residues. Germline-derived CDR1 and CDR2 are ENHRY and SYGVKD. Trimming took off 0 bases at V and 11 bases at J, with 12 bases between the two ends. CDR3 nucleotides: TGTGCCATCAGTGAGTCGATCACAGGCGGGCAGTATTTT. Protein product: CAISESITGGQYF.

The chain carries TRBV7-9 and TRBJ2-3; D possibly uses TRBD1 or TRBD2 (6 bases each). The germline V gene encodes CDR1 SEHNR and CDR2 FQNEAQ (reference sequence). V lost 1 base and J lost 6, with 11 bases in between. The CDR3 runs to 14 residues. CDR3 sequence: CASSLGGALDTQYF. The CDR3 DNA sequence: TGTGCCAGCAGCTTAGGGGGGGCTTTGGATACGCAGTATTTT. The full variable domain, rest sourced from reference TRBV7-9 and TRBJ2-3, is DTGVSQNPRHKITKRGQNVTFRCDPISEHNRLYWYRQTLGQGPEFLTYFQNEAQLEKSRLLSDRFSAERPKGSFSTLEIQRTEQGDSAMYLCASSLGGALDTQYFGPGTRLTVL.

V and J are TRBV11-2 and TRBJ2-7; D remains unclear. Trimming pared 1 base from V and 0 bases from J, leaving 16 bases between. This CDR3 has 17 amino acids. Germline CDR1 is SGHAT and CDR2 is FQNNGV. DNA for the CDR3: TGTGCCAGCAGCTTAGTCGGGCCGCCGGTAAGCTCCTACGAGCAGTACTTC. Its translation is CASSLVGPPVSSYEQYF.

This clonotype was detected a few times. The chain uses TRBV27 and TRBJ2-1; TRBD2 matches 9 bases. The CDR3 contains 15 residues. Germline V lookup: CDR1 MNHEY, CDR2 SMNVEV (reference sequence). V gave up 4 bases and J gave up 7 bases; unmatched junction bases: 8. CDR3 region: CASSSFSGRGNEQFF. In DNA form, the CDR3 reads TGTGCCAGCAGTTCCTTTAGCGGGAGAGGGAATGAGCAGTTCTTC.

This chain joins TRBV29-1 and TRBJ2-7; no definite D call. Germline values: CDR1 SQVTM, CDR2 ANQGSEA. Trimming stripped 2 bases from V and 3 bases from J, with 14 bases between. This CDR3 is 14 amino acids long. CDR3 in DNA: TGCAGCGTTGAAACGGTCACTTCGGGCTACGAGCAGTACTTC. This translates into CSVETVTSGYEQYF.

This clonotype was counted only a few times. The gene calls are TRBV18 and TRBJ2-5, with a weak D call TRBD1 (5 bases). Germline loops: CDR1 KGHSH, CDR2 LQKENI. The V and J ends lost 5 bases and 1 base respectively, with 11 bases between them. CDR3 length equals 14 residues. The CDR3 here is CASSALQAQETQYF. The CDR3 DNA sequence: TGTGCCAGCTCAGCGTTACAGGCCCAAGAGACCCAGTACTTC.

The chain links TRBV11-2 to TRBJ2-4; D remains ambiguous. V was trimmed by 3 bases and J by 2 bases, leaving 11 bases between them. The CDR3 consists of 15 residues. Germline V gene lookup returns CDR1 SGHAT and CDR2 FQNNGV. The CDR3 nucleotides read TGTGCCAGCAGCTTTGTGGGCAGGTCCAAAAACATTCAGTACTTC. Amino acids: CASSFVGRSKNIQYF.

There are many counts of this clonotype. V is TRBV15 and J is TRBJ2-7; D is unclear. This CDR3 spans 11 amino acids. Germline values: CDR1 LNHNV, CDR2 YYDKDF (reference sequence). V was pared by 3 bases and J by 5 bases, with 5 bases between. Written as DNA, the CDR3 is TGTGCCACCAGCAGCCTACACGAGCAGTACTTC. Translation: CATSSLHEQYF.

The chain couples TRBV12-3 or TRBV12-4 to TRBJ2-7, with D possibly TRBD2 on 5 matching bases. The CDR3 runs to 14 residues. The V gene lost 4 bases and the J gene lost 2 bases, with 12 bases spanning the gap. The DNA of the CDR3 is TGTGCCAGCAGTTCGGGGATGGTGACCTACGAGCAGTACTTC. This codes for CASSSGMVTYEQYF.